This T cell receptor (beta chain) stems from a study of tumor-infiltrating lymphocytes in localized non-small cell lung cancer. Study-wide results and limits: Not all patients were TCR sequenced, owing to tissue quantity. Tumor T-cell fraction from TCR sequencing was not associated with recurrence-free survival (p = 0.61). Different pieces of the same tissue were used for each assay.

V gave up 4 bases and J gave up 0 bases; unmatched junction bases: 3. The CDR3 is 14 residues long. From germline, CDR1 is SGDLS and CDR2 YYNGEE. Sequencing used immunoSEQ multiplex PCR; TCRdb keeps in-frame clones, though not all of them. The table lists 16,000 or so clones, 78% of them singletons. Of note for this clone: Its antigen is unknown. It may be a read error: a sequence one base away is much more abundant.

This chain joins TRBV9 and TRBJ1-1, with 7 bases fitting TRBD1. The receptor was derived from a human donor with non-small cell lung cancer. Sequencing input: lung tumor tissue. CDR3 nucleotides: TGTGCCAGCAGCTCGACAGGGCTGAACACTGAAGCTTTCTTT. As protein: CASSSTGLNTEAFF.